Listed here are 11 T cell receptor beta chains from one sample, sequenced in a study of T cell responses to AZD1222 COVID-19 vaccine. Using immunoSEQ multiplex PCR, the repertoire was profiled, and TCRdb retains in-frame clones only, with some absent. The sample shows some 82,000 clones, 90% of them seen only once. Sequencing used peripheral blood, obtained on day 0 of AZD1222 vaccination. The receptor source for this set is an adult in good health.

J is TRBJ2-6 and V is TRBV19; D gene unclear. V lost 6 bases and J 1 base, leaving 4 bases between the germline ends. The CDR3 covers 13 residues. CDR1 and CDR2 (germline): LNHDA, SQIVND (reference sequence). The CDR3 DNA follows: TGTGCCAGTAGGGTTTCTGGGGCCAACGTCCTGACTTTC. Protein: CASRVSGANVLTF.

The chain recombines TRBV12-5 with TRBJ1-1, with 7 bases that match TRBD1. J gave up 3 bases and V 5 bases, and 9 bases lay outside the gene matches. This CDR3 has 15 residues. Germline V gene data show CDR1 as LGHNT and CDR2 as FRNRAP. The CDR3: CASGRQGSRHTEAFF. The CDR3 nucleotides read TGTGCTAGTGGTCGACAGGGTTCGCGGCACACTGAAGCTTTCTTT.

This chain uses TRBV9 with TRBJ2-2; no clear D. Germline V gives CDR1 SGDLS, CDR2 YYNGEE. This CDR3 region has 16 residues. The V end lost 0 bases, the J end lost 4 bases, and 13 bases lay between the germline ends. The chain's CDR3 is CASSVAPPPFTGELFF. The CDR3 bases are TGTGCCAGCAGCGTAGCTCCCCCACCCTTCACCGGGGAGCTGTTTTTT.

The chain is built from TRBV2 and TRBJ1-1, with TRBD1 identical over 8 bases. This CDR3 spans 12 amino acids. From germline, CDR1 is SNHLY and CDR2 FYNNEI. Trimming took 9 bases from V and 6 from J; bases not matched to a gene: 6. CDR3 DNA sequence: TGTGCCAGAAGGACAGGGTTCTCTGAAGCTTTCTTT. Protein sequence: CARRTGFSEAFF.

The genes are TRBV23-1 and TRBJ2-5; weak D call: TRBD1 (6 bases). TRBV23-1 is designated an ORF whose function remains uncertain. V gave up 2 bases and J gave up 3 bases, with 13 bases separating them. This CDR3 contains 15 residues. The CDR3 region is CASSQTGQPEETQYF. The CDR3 DNA is TGCGCCAGCAGTCAAACCGGACAGCCGGAAGAGACCCAGTACTTC.

The V call is TRBV7-3, the J call TRBJ2-7; D unresolved. This CDR3 has 14 amino acids. The germline V and J ends were trimmed by 4 bases and 7 bases, with 17 bases remaining between them. Germline-derived CDR1 and CDR2 are SGHTA and FQGTGA. CDR3 loop: CASSSPIPGSEQYF. The CDR3 DNA reads as TGTGCCAGCAGCTCCCCAATTCCGGGTTCAGAGCAGTACTTC.

This clone appeared a few times. V gene TRBV27 combines with J gene TRBJ2-3; weak D call: TRBD1 (6 bases). Per the germline V gene, CDR1 is MNHEY and CDR2 is SMNVEV (reference sequence). The V and J ends lost 5 bases and 2 bases respectively, with 14 bases between them. This CDR3 has 15 residues. CDR3 residues: CASSPQGPFTDTQYF. The CDR3 bases are TGTGCCAGCAGTCCACAGGGTCCCTTCACAGATACGCAGTATTTT.

CDR3 bases: TGTGCCACCAGCGGATACACCCGGGCGAATGAAAAACTGTTTTTT. It codes for CATSGYTRANEKLFF. The rearrangement joins TRBV15 to TRBJ1-4; D remains unclear. In germline, CDR1 is LNHNV, CDR2 YYDKDF (reference sequence). The V gene lost 5 bases and the J gene lost 5 bases, with 15 bases spanning the gap. The CDR3 length is 15 residues.

The V gene is TRBV6-4, the J gene TRBJ2-3; D ambiguous. The V and J ends lost 0 bases and 0 bases respectively, with 7 bases between them. Germline values: CDR1 MRHNA, CDR2 SNTAGT. The CDR3 extends over 15 amino acids. CDR3 DNA sequence: TGTGCCAGCAGTGACTCTTACAGTAGCACAGATACGCAGTATTTT. The encoded protein is CASSDSYSSTDTQYF.

The V call is TRBV4-2, the J call TRBJ1-2, with D unclear. Trimming removed 1 base at V and 0 bases at J, with 15 bases between. Germline CDR1 and CDR2: LGHNA and YNFKEQ. This CDR3 comprises 17 residues. CDR3 nucleotide sequence: TGTGCCAGCAGCCAAGCCGGACTGTTACTTACTAACTATGGCTACACCTTC. It is translated as CASSQAGLLLTNYGYTF.

The chain carries TRBV4-2 and TRBJ1-2; 7 bases align to TRBD1. Germline trimming cut 1 base from V and 6 bases from J; bases unmatched to any gene: 2. This CDR3 is built from 13 residues. Germline V gene sequence: CDR1 LGHNA, CDR2 YNFKEQ. The CDR3 loop reads CASSQGQGDGYTF. The CDR3, as DNA: TGTGCCAGCAGCCAAGGGCAGGGGGATGGCTACACCTTC.